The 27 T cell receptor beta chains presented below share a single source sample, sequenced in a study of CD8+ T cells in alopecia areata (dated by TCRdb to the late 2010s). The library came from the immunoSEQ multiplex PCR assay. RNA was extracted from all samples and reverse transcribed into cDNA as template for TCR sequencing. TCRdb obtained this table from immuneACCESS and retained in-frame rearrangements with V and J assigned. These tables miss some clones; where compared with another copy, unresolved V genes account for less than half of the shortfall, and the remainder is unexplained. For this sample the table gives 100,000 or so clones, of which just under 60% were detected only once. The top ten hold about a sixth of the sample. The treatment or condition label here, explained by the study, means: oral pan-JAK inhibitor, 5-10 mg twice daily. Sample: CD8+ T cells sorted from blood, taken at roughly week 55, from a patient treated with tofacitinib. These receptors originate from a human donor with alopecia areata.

The CDR3 loop reads CASSQATSGGAGEQFF. Written as DNA, the CDR3 is TGCGCCAGCAGCCAAGCCACTAGCGGGGGGGCTGGAGAGCAGTTCTTC. The chain carries TRBV4-1 and TRBJ2-1, with 13 bases identical to TRBD2. In germline, CDR1 is MGHRA, CDR2 YSYEKL. The CDR3 spans 16 residues. V shed 1 base and J 10 bases; nucleotides not matched to a gene: 7.

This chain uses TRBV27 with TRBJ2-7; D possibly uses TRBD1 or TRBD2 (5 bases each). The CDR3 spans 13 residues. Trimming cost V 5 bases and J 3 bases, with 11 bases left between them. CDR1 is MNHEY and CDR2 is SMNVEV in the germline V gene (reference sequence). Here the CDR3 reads CASSPGTGYEQYF. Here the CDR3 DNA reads TGTGCCAGCAGTCCAGGGACGGGCTACGAGCAGTACTTC.

CDR3 sequence reads: CASSWTGAFPEAFF. The CDR3 nucleotides are TGTGCCAGCAGTTGGACAGGGGCGTTTCCTGAAGCTTTCTTT. The chain combines TRBV2 with TRBJ1-1; TRBD1 matches 9 bases. The CDR3 is 14 residues long. Germline CDR1 and CDR2: SNHLY and FYNNEI. With V trimmed by 5 bases and J by 6 bases, 7 bases remained unmatched.

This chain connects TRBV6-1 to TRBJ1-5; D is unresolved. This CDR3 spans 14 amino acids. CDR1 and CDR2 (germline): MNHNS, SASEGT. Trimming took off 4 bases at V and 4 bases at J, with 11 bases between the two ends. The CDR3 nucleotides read TGTGCCAGCAGTGCCGGAAATCGGAATCAGCCCCAGCATTTT. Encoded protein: CASSAGNRNQPQHF.

The CDR3 sequence: CASSQGSYEQYF. CDR3 nucleotide sequence: TGTGCCAGCAGCCAAGGTAGCTACGAGCAGTACTTC. The chain is built from TRBV4-2 and TRBJ2-7, with unresolved D. The CDR3 runs to 12 residues. The V and J ends lost 1 base and 3 bases respectively, with 4 bases between them. The V gene's germline CDR1 is LGHNA and CDR2 YNFKEQ.

CDR3 bases: TGCGCCAGCAGCCAAGAGGGTGGCTACACCTTC. This translates into CASSQEGGYTF. This chain uses TRBV4-1 with TRBJ1-2; D is undetermined. The CDR3 runs 11 residues. Looked up from germline, CDR1 is MGHRA and CDR2 is YSYEKL. Trimming removed 0 bases from V and 7 bases from J, with 3 bases in between.

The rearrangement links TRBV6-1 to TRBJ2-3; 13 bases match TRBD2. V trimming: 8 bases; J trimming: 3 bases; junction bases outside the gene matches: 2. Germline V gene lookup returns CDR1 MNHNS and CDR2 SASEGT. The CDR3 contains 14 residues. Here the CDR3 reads CASGLAGDTDTQYF. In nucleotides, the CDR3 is TGTGCCAGCGGACTAGCGGGGGATACAGATACGCAGTATTTT.

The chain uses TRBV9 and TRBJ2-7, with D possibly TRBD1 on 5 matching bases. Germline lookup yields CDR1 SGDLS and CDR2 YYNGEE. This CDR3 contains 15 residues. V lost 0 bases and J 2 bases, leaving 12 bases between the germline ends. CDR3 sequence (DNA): TGTGCCAGCAGCGTAGCGGACAACCCGGCCTACGAGCAGTACTTC. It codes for CASSVADNPAYEQYF.

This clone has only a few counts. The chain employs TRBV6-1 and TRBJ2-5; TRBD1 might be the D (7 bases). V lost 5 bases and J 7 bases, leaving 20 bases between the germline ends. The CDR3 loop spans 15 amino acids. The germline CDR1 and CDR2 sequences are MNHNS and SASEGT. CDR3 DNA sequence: TGTGCCAGCAGTCTATTGCGGGACAGTTGGTGGACCCAGTACTTC. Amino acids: CASSLLRDSWWTQYF.

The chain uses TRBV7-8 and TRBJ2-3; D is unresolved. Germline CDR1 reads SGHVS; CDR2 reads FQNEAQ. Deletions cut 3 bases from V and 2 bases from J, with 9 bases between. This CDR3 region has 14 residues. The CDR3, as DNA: TGTGCCAGCAGCTTTCAAGGGCCCACAGATACGCAGTATTTT. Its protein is CASSFQGPTDTQYF.

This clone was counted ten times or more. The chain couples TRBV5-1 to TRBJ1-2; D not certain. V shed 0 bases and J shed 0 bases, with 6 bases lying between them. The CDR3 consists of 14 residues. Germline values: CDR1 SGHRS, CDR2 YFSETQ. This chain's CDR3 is CASSLDRTNYGYTF. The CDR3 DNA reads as TGCGCCAGCAGCTTGGATCGAACTAACTATGGCTACACCTTC.

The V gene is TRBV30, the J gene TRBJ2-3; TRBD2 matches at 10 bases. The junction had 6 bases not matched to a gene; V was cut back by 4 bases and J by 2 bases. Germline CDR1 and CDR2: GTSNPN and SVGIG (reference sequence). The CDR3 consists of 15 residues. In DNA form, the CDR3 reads TGTGCCTGGACCATAGCGGGGGGCAACACAGATACGCAGTATTTT. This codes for CAWTIAGGNTDTQYF. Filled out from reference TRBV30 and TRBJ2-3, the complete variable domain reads SQTIHQWPATLVQPVGSPLSLECTVEGTSNPNLYWYRQAAGRGLQLLFYSVGIGQISSEVPQNLSASRPQDRQFILSSKKLLLSDSGFYLCAWTIAGGNTDTQYFGPGTRLTVL.

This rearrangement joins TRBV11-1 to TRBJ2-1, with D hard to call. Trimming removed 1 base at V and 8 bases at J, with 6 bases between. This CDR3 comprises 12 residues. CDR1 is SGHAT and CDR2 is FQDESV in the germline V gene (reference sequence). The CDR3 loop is CASSLVGYEQFF. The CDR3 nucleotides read TGTGCCAGCAGCTTAGTAGGGTATGAGCAGTTCTTC.

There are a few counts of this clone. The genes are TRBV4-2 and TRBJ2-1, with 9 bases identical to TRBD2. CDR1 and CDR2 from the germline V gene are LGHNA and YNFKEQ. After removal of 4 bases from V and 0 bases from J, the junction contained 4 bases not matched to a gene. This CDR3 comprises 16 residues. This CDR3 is CASSPGAGGSYNEQFF. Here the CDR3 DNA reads TGTGCCAGCAGCCCGGGAGCGGGGGGCTCCTACAATGAGCAGTTCTTC.

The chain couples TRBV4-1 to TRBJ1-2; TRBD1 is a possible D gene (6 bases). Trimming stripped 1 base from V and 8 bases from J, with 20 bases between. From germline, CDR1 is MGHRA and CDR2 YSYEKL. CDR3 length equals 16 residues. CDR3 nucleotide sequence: TGCGCCAGCAGCCAAGCTCGGGGGCCGCGCCCGACGGGCTACACCTTC. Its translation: CASSQARGPRPTGYTF.

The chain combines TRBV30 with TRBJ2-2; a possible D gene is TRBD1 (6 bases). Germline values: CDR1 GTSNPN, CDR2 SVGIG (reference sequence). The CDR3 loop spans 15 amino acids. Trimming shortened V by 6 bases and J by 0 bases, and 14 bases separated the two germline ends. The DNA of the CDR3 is TGTGCCTGTCCCCCGACAGGCTCGAACACCGGGGAGCTGTTTTTT. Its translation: CACPPTGSNTGELFF.

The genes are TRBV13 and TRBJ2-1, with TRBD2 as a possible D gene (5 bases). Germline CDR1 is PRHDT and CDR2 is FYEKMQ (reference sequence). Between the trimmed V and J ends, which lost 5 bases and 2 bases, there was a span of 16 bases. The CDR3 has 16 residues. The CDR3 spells CASSPHTGSAYNEQFF. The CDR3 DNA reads TGTGCCAGCAGCCCCCACACGGGATCAGCCTACAATGAGCAGTTCTTC.

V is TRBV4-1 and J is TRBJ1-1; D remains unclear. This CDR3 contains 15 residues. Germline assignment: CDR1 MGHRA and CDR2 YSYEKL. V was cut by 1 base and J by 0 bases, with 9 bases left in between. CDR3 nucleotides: TGCGCCAGCAGCCAAGCCACTATCGTGAACACTGAAGCTTTCTTT. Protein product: CASSQATIVNTEAFF.

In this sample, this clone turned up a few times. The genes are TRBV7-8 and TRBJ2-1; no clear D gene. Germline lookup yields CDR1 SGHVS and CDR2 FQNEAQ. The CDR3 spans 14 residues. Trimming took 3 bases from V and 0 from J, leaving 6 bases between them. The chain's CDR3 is CASSLIISYNEQFF. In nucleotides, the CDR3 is TGTGCCAGCAGCTTGATAATCTCCTACAATGAGCAGTTCTTC.

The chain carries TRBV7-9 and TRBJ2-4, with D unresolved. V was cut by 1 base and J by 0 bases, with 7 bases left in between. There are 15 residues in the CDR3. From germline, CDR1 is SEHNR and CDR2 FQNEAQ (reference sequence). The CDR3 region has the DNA TGTGCCAGCAGCTTAGTCGGCAGAGCCAAAAACATTCAGTACTTC. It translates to CASSLVGRAKNIQYF. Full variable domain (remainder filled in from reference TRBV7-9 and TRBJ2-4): DTGVSQNPRHKITKRGQNVTFRCDPISEHNRLYWYRQTLGQGPEFLTYFQNEAQLEKSRLLSDRFSAERPKGSFSTLEIQRTEQGDSAMYLCASSLVGRAKNIQYFGAGTRLSVL.

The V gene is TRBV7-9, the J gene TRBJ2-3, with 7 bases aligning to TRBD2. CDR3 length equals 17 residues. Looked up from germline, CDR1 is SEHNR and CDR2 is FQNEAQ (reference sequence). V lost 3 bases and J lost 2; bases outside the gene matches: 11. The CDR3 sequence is CASSFREAKSPTDTQYF. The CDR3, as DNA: TGTGCCAGCAGCTTTCGGGAGGCCAAGTCCCCCACAGATACGCAGTATTTT.

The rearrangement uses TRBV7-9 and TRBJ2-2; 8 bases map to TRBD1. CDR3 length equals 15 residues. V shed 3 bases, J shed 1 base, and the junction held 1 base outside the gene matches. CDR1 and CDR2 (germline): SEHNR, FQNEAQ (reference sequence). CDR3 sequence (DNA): TGTGCCAGCAGCTTGGGGACAGGGAACACCGGGGAGCTGTTTTTT. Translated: CASSLGTGNTGELFF.

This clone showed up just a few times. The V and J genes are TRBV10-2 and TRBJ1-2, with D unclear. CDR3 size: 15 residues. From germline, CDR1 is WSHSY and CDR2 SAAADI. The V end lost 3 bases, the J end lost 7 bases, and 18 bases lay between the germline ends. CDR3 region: CASSDVSSGLGGYTF. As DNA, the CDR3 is TGCGCCAGCAGTGATGTCTCCTCGGGATTAGGTGGCTACACCTTC.

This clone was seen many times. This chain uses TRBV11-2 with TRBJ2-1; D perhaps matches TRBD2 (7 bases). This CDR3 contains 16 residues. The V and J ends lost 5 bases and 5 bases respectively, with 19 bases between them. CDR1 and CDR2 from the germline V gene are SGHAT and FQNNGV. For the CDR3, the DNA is TGTGCCAGCAGCCGAGTAGGGCGGGGGCAGGACAATGAGCAGTTCTTC. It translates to CASSRVGRGQDNEQFF.

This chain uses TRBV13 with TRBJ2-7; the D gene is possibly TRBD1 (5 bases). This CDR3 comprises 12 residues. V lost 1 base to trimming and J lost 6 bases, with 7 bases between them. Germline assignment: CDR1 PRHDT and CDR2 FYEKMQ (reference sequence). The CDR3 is CASSLAGAEQYF. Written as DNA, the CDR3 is TGTGCCAGCAGCTTAGCTGGGGCCGAGCAGTACTTC.

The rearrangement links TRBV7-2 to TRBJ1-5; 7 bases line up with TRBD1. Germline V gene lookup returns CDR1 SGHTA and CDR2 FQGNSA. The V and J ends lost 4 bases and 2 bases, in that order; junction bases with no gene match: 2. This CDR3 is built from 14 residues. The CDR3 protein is CASSYTGGNQPQHF. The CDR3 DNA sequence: TGTGCCAGCAGCTACACAGGGGGCAATCAGCCCCAGCATTTT.

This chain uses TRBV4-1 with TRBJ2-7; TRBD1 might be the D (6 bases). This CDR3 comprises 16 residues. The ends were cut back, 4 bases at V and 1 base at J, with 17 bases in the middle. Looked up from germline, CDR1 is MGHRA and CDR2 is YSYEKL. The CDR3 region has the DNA TGCGCCAGCAGCCCCCACTTAGGACAGCTATCCTACGAGCAGTACTTC. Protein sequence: CASSPHLGQLSYEQYF.